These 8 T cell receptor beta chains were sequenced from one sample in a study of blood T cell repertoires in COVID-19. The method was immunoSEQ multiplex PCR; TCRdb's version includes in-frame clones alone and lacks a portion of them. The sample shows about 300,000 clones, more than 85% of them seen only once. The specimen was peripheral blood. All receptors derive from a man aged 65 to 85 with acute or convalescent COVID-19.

DNA for the CDR3: TGTGCCAGCAGTTGGGACAGGGGGACCTACGAGCAGTACTTC. This sequence encodes CASSWDRGTYEQYF. The rearrangement uses TRBV6-2 or TRBV6-3 and TRBJ2-7, with 11 bases identical to TRBD1. V shed 4 bases and J 2 bases; nucleotides not matched to a gene: 1. This CDR3 comprises 14 residues. CDR1 is MNHEY, CDR2 SVGEGT, per germline.

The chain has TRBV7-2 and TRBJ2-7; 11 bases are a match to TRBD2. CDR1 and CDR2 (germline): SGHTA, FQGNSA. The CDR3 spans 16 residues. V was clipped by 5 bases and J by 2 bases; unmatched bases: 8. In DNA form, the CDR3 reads TGTGCCAGCAGCCTTATGTCTAGCGGGGGGACCTACGAGCAGTACTTC. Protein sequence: CASSLMSSGGTYEQYF.

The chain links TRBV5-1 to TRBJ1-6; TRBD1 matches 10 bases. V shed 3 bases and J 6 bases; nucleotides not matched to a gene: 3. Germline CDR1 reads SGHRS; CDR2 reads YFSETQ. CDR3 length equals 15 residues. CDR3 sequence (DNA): TGCGCCAGCAGCTGGGGACAGGGGCGTAATTCACCCCTCCACTTT. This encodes CASSWGQGRNSPLHF.

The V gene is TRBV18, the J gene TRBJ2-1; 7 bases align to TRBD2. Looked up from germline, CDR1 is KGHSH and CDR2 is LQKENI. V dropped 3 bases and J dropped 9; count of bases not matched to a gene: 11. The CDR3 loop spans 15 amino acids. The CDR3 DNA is TGTGCCAGCTCACCTGGGCTAGCGGATCAGGGTGAGCAGTTCTTC. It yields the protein CASSPGLADQGEQFF.

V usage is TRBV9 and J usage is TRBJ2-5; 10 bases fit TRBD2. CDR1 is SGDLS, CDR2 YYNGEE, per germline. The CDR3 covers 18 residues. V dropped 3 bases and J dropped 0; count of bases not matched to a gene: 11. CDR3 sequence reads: CASSEASGGNLYQETQYF. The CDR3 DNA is TGTGCCAGCAGCGAGGCTAGCGGGGGTAACCTCTACCAAGAGACCCAGTACTTC. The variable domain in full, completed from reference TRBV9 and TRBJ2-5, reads DSGVTQTPKHLITATGQRVTLRCSPRSGDLSVYWYQQSLDQGLQFLIQYYNGEERAKGNILERFSAQQFPDLHSELNLSSLELGDSALYFCASSEASGGNLYQETQYFGPGTRLLVL.

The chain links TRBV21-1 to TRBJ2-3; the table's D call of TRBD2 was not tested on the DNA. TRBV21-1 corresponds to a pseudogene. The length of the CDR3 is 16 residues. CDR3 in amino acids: CASSPGRGTGTDTQYF. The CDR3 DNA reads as TGTGCCAGCAGCCCTGGACGGGGAACCGGCACAGATACGCAGTATTTT.

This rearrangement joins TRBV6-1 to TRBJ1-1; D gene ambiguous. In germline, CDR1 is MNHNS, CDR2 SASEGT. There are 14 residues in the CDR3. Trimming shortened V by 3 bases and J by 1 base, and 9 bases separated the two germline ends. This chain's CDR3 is CASSDRLTNTEAFF. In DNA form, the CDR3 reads TGTGCCAGCAGTGATCGTCTAACGAACACTGAAGCTTTCTTT.

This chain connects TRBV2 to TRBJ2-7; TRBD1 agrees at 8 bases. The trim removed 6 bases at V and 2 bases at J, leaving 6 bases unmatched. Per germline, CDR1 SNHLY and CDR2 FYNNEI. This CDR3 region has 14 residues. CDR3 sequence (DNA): TGTGCCAGCAGGAGGGACAGGATGACCTACGAGCAGTACTTC. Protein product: CASRRDRMTYEQYF.